This T cell receptor (beta chain) was identified during a study of cytomegalovirus exposure and HLA in healthy donors. Findings and limits, study-wide: Subsequent analysis revealed that first-cohort TCR clusters tended to co-occur in the 130 or so validation repertoires. Many donors carried some public TCRs, although rarity characterized most TCR sequences.

Details on this clone: Its antigen is not identified.

Libraries were prepared by immunoSEQ multiplex PCR; TCRdb keeps only in-frame clonotypes and omits some of them. The repertoire includes roughly 52,000 clones, 88% of them detected once, and approximately 6.4% sits in the top ten. Germline V gene lookup returns CDR1 SGHVS and CDR2 FQNEAQ. The V gene end was trimmed by 3 bases and the J gene end by 4 bases; junction bases not matched to a gene: 5. This CDR3 has 15 residues. From the 120-subject validation cohort, which was separate from the roughly 620-subject first cohort, the donors were drawn. The chain is built from TRBV7-8 and TRBJ1-1; 10 nucleotides line up with TRBD1. Sequencing used PBMCs. The TCR sequence derives from a woman aged 30 to 39 in good health and CMV-seronegative. CDR3 nucleotides: TGTGCCAGCAGCTTGACAGGGGGCTGGGGCACTGAAGCTTTCTTT. Translating gives CASSLTGGWGTEAFF.